Listed below are T cell receptor beta chains from one sample, sequenced in a study of cytomegalovirus exposure and HLA in healthy donors. This table comes from immunoSEQ multiplex PCR, and its TCRdb copy is limited to in-frame clones, with some not included. The data show 85,000 to 100,000 clones, with over 65% seen just once and around 3% held by the top ten. Sample: PBMCs. Receptors were obtained from a man aged 40-49 years in good health and CMV-seronegative. The CDR3 runs from the conserved cysteine through the conserved F or W. D genes are given only for firm matches. Not every row has a clone size; where given, it reads once, few, many or a size class.

once	16	TRBD2	TRBV4-1	TRBJ2-5	CASSQDPSGSQETQYF	TGCGCCAGCAGCCAAGATCCGAGCGGGAGTCAAGAGACCCAGTACTTC
medium-sized	16	NA	TRBV28	TRBJ1-3	CASKMTGLGSGNTIYF	TGTGCCAGCAAAATGACAGGTTTGGGCTCTGGAAACACCATATATTTT
NA	14	NA	TRBV29-1	TRBJ2-3	CSALIPWQTDTQYF	TGCAGCGCCTTGATCCCGTGGCAGACAGATACGCAGTATTTT
NA	14	TRBD1	TRBV19	TRBJ1-1	CASRSTGVTTEAFF	TGTGCCAGTAGGTCGACAGGGGTTACGACTGAAGCTTTCTTT
NA	18	TRBD2	TRBV4-2	TRBJ2-7	CASSQDPPGLAASYEQYF	TGTGCCAGCAGCCAAGATCCCCCGGGACTAGCGGCCTCCTACGAGCAGTACTTC
NA	16	TRBD2	TRBV5-4	TRBJ2-5	CASSSSAGGYQETQYF	TGTGCCAGCAGCTCGTCGGCGGGGGGATACCAAGAGACCCAGTACTTC
NA	13	NA	TRBV2	TRBJ2-7	CASSEGTAYEQYF	TGTGCCAGCAGTGAAGGGACAGCGTACGAGCAGTACTTC
few	16	TRBD2	TRBV28	TRBJ2-3	CASFEAGLAGVNTQYF	TGTGCCAGCTTTGAAGCTGGACTAGCGGGGGTAAATACGCAGTATTTT
NA	14	NA	TRBV6-6	TRBJ2-7	CASSYEGISYEQYF	TGTGCCAGCAGTTACGAGGGAATCTCCTACGAGCAGTACTTC
NA	16	NA	TRBV30	TRBJ1-3	CAWRHGDRLGGNTIYF	TGTGCCTGGAGACACGGAGACAGGTTGGGTGGAAACACCATATATTTT
once	16	TRBD1	TRBV11-2	TRBJ1-2	CASSLIDRGTGYGYTF	TGTGCCAGCAGCTTAATCGACCGAGGGACAGGGTATGGCTACACCTTC
once	15	NA	TRBV28	TRBJ1-6	CASSSRVSYNSPLHF	TGTGCCAGCAGTTCGCGAGTCTCCTATAATTCACCCCTCCACTTT
once	14	TRBD1	TRBV6-1	TRBJ1-1	CASSKTGGLTEAFF	TGTGCCAGCAGTAAAACAGGGGGCCTAACTGAAGCTTTCTTT
NA	12	NA	TRBV18	TRBJ1-5	CASSHSDQPQHF	TGTGCCAGCTCACATTCGGATCAGCCCCAGCATTTT
NA	14	NA	TRBV5-1	TRBJ1-2	CASSLEPDNHGYTF	TGCGCCAGCAGCTTGGAGCCAGACAATCATGGCTACACCTTC
NA	15	TRBD2	TRBV18	TRBJ2-7	CASSMGLAMNYEQYF	TGTGCCAGCTCAATGGGACTAGCGATGAACTACGAGCAGTACTTC
once	15	TRBD2	TRBV28	TRBJ2-1	CASTSLLAEPRELFF	TGTGCCAGCACCTCTCTACTAGCGGAGCCGAGGGAGTTGTTCTTC
once	15	NA	TRBV28	TRBJ2-7	CASSSADRRAYEQYF	TGTGCCAGCAGTTCTGCGGACAGGAGGGCCTACGAGCAGTACTTC
NA	15	TRBD2	TRBV28	TRBJ2-1	CASSFLAGGPSEQFF	TGTGCCAGCAGTTTTCTAGCGGGAGGGCCTAGTGAGCAGTTCTTC
NA	15	NA	TRBV7-9	TRBJ1-5	CASSLDPGGNQPQHF	TGTGCCAGCAGCTTAGATCCCGGGGGCAATCAGCCCCAGCATTTT
NA	13	TRBD2	TRBV27	TRBJ2-1	CASSGGSRREQFF	TGTGCCAGCAGTGGCGGGAGTCGACGGGAGCAGTTCTTC
NA	14	TRBD1	TRBV25-1	TRBJ2-7	CASSVRDRENEQYF	TGTGCCAGCAGCGTCCGGGACAGAGAAAACGAGCAGTACTTC
NA	13	NA	TRBV2	TRBJ1-2	CASIYAGGRGYTF	TGTGCCAGCATTTATGCCGGAGGGCGCGGCTACACCTTC
NA	15	TRBD2	TRBV18	TRBJ2-1	CASSQLAGDNNEQFF	TGTGCCAGCTCACAACTAGCGGGGGATAACAATGAGCAGTTCTTC
NA	15	NA	TRBV5-1	TRBJ2-7	CASSLEGSGSYEQYF	TGCGCCAGCAGCTTGGAAGGTAGCGGAAGCTACGAGCAGTACTTC
NA	14	TRBD1	TRBV27	TRBJ1-5	CASSPPGQTRAQHF	TGTGCCAGCAGTCCGCCGGGACAGACGAGGGCCCAGCATTTT
NA	13	NA	TRBV9	TRBJ2-2	CASSMGGPGELFF	TGTGCCAGCAGCATGGGTGGGCCCGGGGAGCTGTTTTTT
NA	14	NA	TRBV6-6	TRBJ1-4	CASKGRATNEKLFF	TGTGCCAGCAAGGGGAGGGCAACTAATGAAAAACTGTTTTTT
NA	11	NA	TRBV2	TRBJ2-7	CASSLRSEQYF	TGTGCCAGCAGTCTACGCTCCGAGCAGTACTTC
NA	12	NA	TRBV6-5	TRBJ2-7	CASRQGPSEQYF	TGTGCCAGCAGACAGGGACCCAGCGAGCAGTACTTC
few	14	NA	TRBV5-6	TRBJ1-5	CASSFGRSNQPQHF	TGTGCCAGCAGCTTTGGTCGGAGCAATCAGCCCCAGCATTTT
NA	11	NA	TRBV2	TRBJ2-7	CASSYGSEQYF	TGTGCCAGCAGCTACGGGTCGGAGCAGTACTTC
NA	15	TRBD1	TRBV27	TRBJ2-2	CASSRGQALGGELFF	TGTGCCAGCAGCCGGGGACAGGCCCTGGGCGGGGAGCTGTTTTTT
NA	13	NA	TRBV7-3	TRBJ1-1	CASSQDIDTEAFF	TGTGCCAGCAGCCAGGACATCGACACTGAAGCTTTCTTT
NA	15	TRBD1	TRBV5-1	TRBJ1-4	CASSLAGQGGEKLFF	TGCGCCAGCAGCTTGGCGGGACAGGGAGGTGAAAAACTGTTTTTT
once	12	NA	TRBV19	TRBJ2-3	CASSIQGDTQYF	TGTGCCAGTAGTATCCAGGGAGATACGCAGTATTTT
NA	18	TRBD1	TRBV7-8	TRBJ1-5	CASSSTPRTGQVGQPQHF	TGTGCCAGCAGCTCTACCCCGAGGACAGGGCAGGTGGGGCAGCCCCAGCATTTT
NA	16	NA	TRBV9	TRBJ2-2	CASSVVATGNTGELFF	TGTGCCAGCAGCGTAGTAGCTACGGGGAACACCGGGGAGCTGTTTTTT
NA	15	TRBD1	TRBV4-1	TRBJ1-1	CASSTLGTGWSEAFF	TGCGCCAGCAGCACCCTGGGGACAGGGTGGAGTGAAGCTTTCTTT
NA	14	NA	TRBV5-6	TRBJ1-1	CASTNWGGLTEAFF	TGTGCCAGCACCAACTGGGGGGGGTTGACTGAAGCTTTCTTT
NA	16	NA	TRBV9	TRBJ1-2	CASSVVGRAGPSGYTF	TGTGCCAGCAGCGTAGTGGGCAGGGCCGGGCCAAGTGGCTACACCTTC
NA	17	TRBD1	TRBV4-1	TRBJ2-1	CASSQGPTGFTYNEQFF	TGCGCCAGCAGCCAAGGCCCGACAGGGTTCACCTACAATGAGCAGTTCTTC
NA	14	NA	TRBV7-8	TRBJ2-7	CASSLRSRAYEQYF	TGTGCCAGCAGCTTACGGTCCAGGGCCTACGAGCAGTACTTC